This T cell receptor beta chain appears in the sequencing data of a study of spatial heterogeneity in lung cancer. Looking at the study overall: Sequenced follow-up PBMC samples came a median of about 23 months after resection, where available. Alpha-chain sequences were consistently detected in smaller numbers than beta-chain sequences.

The sample holds many counts of this clonotype. The V and J ends lost 1 base and 6 bases respectively, with 15 bases between them. This CDR3 has 15 amino acids. CDR1 SNHLY and CDR2 FYNNEI come from the germline V gene. Sample time point: blood at routine non-recurrence follow-up after resection. Whole RNA, which was extracted from tumor, nontumor lung tissue or frozen PBMC, was sequenced without any cell sorting. TCRdb reprocessed the 5' RACE reads with MiXCR, giving one entry per CDR3 protein. The top ten clones hold just over 20% of a sample with approximately 93,000 distinct CDR3 sequences, around 19% of them seen once.

The material was PBMCs, obtained at follow-up. The chain joins TRBV2 to TRBJ1-2; perhaps TRBD1 as D (6 bases). The TCR was taken from a male donor with early-stage non-small cell lung cancer. CDR3 nucleotides: TGTGCCAGCAGTGAAGGGAACACAGGGTTGAATGGCTACACCTTC. Amino acids: CASSEGNTGLNGYTF.